This T cell receptor beta chain was identified during a study of T-cell reconstitution after alpha-beta-depleted transplantation in children. Unique molecular identifiers were incorporated into the prepared TCRbeta library. One entry per CDR3 protein results from TCRdb running MiXCR on the PCR reads. The table records about 610,000 distinct CDR3 sequences, about 10% of them present only once. Germline CDR1 is DFQATT and CDR2 is SNEGSKA (reference sequence). The V gene lost 0 bases and the J gene lost 3 bases, with 21 bases spanning the gap. The CDR3 extends over 18 amino acids. The sample holds many counts of this clonotype.

Here the sequenced sample was PBMCs from the stem cell graft donor, taken from the stem cell graft. This sequence joins TRBV20-1 and TRBJ2-1; D may be TRBD2 (5 bases). This TCR was sampled from a human donor who donated a stem cell graft to a child with acute myeloid leukemia. The chain's CDR3 is CSARDQLNRDGFYNEQFF. DNA of the CDR3: TGCAGTGCTAGAGATCAGCTGAACCGGGATGGATTCTACAATGAGCAGTTCTTC.